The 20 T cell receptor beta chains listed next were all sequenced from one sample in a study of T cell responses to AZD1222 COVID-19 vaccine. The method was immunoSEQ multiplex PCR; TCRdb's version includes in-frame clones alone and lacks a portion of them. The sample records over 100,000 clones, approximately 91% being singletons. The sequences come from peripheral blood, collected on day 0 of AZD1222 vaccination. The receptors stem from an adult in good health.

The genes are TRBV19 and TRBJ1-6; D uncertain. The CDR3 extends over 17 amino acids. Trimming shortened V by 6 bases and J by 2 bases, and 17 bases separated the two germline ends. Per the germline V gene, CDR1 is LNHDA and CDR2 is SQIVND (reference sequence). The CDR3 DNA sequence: TGTGCCAGTAGAACCCGGCATCAAGGGCCCTATAATTCACCCCTCCACTTT. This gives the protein CASRTRHQGPYNSPLHF. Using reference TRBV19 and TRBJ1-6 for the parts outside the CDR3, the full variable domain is DGGITQSPKYLFRKEGQNVTLSCEQNLNHDAMYWYRQDPGQGLRLIYYSQIVNDFQKGDIAEGYSVSREKKESFPLTVTSAQKNPTAFYLCASRTRHQGPYNSPLHFGNGTRLTVT.

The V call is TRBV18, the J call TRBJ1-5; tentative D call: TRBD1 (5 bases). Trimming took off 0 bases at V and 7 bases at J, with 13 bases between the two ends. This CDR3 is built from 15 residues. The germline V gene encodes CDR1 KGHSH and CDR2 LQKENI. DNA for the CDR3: TGTGCCAGCTCACCACCTGGGCAGGGAAGGCAGCCCCAGCATTTT. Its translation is CASSPPGQGRQPQHF.

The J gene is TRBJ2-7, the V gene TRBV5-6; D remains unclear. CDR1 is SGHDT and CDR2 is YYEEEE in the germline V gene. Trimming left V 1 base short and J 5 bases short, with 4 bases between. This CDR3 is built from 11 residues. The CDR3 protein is CASSLIDEQYF. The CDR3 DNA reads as TGTGCCAGCAGCTTGATCGACGAGCAGTACTTC.

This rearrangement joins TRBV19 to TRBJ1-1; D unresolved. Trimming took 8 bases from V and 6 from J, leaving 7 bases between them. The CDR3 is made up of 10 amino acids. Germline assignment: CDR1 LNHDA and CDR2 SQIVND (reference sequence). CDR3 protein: CASGLAEAFF. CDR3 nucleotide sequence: TGTGCCAGTGGACTTGCTGAAGCTTTCTTT.

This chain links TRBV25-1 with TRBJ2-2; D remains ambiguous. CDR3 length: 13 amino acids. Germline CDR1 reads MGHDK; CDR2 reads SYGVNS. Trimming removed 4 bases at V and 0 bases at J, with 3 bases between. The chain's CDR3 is CASSGPNTGELFF. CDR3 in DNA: TGTGCCAGCAGTGGACCGAACACCGGGGAGCTGTTTTTT.

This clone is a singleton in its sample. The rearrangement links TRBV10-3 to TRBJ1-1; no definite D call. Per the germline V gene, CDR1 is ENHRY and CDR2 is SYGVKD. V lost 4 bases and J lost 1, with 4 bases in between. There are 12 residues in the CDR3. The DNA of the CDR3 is TGTGCCATCAGTGGCGGGAACACTGAAGCTTTCTTT. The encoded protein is CAISGGNTEAFF.

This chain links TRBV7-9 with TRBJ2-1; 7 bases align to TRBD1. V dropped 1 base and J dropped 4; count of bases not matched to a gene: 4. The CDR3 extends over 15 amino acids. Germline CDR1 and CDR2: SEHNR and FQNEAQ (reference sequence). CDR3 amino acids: CASSLGRGSYNEQFF. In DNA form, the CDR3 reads TGTGCCAGCAGCTTAGGCAGGGGGTCGTACAATGAGCAGTTCTTC.

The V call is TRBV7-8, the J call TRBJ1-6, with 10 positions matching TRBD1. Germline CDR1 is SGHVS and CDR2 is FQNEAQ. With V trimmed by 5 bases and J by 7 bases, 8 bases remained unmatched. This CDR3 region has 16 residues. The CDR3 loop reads CASSLRTGGLNSPLHF. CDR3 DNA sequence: TGTGCCAGCAGCCTAAGGACAGGGGGATTGAATTCACCCCTCCACTTT.

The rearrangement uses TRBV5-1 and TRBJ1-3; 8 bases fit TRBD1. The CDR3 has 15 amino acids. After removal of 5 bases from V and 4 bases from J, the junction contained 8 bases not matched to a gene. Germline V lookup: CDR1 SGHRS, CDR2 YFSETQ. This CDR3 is CASSTAGGSGNTIYF. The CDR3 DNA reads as TGCGCCAGCAGTACGGCAGGGGGCTCCGGAAACACCATATATTTT.

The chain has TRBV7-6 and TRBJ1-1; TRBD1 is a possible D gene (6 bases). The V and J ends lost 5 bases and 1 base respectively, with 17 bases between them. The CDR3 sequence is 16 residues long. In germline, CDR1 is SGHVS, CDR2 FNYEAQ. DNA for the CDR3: TGTGCCAGCAGCCCCCCGACAGGAGTTTGGAACACTGAAGCTTTCTTT. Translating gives CASSPPTGVWNTEAFF.

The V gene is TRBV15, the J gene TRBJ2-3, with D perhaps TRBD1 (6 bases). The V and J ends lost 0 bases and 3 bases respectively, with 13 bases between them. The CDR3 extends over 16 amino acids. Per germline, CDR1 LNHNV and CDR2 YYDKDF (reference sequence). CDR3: CATSRDPGGTTDTQYF. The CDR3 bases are TGTGCCACCAGCAGAGATCCAGGTGGGACAACAGATACGCAGTATTTT.

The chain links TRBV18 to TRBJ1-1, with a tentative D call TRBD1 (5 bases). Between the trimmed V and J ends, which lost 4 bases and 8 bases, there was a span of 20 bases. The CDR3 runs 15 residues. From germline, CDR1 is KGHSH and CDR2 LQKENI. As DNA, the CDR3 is TGTGCCAGCTCACTCCTACCCTCGGTTGGGGGAGAAGCTTTCTTT. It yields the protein CASSLLPSVGGEAFF. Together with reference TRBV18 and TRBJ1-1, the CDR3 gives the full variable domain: NAGVMQNPRHLVRRRGQEARLRCSPMKGHSHVYWYRQLPEEGLKFMVYLQKENIIDESGMPKERFSAEFPKEGPSILRIQQVVRGDSAAYFCASSLLPSVGGEAFFGQGTRLTVV.

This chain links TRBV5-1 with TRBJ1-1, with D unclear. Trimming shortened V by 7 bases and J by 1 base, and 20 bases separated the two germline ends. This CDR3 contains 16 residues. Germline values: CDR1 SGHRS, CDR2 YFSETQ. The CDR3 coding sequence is TGCGCCAGCTCAACGGTGGACCGCTACCCGAACACTGAAGCTTTCTTT. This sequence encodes CASSTVDRYPNTEAFF.

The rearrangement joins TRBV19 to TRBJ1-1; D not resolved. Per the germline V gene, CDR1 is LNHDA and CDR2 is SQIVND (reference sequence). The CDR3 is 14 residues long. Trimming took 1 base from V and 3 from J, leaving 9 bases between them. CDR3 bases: TGTGCCAGTAGTATAGTCGCAGCCGACACTGAAGCTTTCTTT. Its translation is CASSIVAADTEAFF.

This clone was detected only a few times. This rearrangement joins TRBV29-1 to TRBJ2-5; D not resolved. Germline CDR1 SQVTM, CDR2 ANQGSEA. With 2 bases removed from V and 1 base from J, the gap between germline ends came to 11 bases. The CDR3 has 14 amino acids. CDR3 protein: CSVEIGWSQETQYF. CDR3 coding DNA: TGCAGCGTTGAAATCGGGTGGTCCCAAGAGACCCAGTACTTC.

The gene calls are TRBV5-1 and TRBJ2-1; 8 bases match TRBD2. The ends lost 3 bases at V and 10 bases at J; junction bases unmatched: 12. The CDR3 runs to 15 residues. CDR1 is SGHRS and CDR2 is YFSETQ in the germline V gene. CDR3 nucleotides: TGCGCCAGCAGCTCCAACCGGGGGGGCCGATCCGAGCAGTTCTTC. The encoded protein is CASSSNRGGRSEQFF.

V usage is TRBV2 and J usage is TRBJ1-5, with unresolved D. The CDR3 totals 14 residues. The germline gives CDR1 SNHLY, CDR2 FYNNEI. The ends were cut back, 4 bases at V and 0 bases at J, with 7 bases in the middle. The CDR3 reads CASSALYSNQPQHF. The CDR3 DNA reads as TGTGCCAGCAGTGCCCTATATAGCAATCAGCCCCAGCATTTT.

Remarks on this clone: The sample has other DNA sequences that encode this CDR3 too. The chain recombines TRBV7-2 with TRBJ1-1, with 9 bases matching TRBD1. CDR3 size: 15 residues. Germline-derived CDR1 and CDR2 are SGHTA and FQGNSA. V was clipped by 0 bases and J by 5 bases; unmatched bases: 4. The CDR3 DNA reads TGTGCCAGCAGCTTAGCCACAGGGGGCTTAACTGAAGCTTTCTTT. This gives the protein CASSLATGGLTEAFF.

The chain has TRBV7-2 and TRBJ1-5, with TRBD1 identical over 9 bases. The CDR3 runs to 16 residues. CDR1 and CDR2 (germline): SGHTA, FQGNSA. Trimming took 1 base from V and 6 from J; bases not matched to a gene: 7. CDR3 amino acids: CASSLGQGVGGQPQHF. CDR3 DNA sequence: TGTGCCAGCAGCTTAGGACAGGGGGTAGGAGGTCAGCCCCAGCATTTT.

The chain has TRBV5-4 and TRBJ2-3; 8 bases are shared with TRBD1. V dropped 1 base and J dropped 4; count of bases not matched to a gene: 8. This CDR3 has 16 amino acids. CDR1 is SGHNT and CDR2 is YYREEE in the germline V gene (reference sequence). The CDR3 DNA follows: TGTGCCAGCAGCTTGAGGGGGACAGGAATTTCAGATACGCAGTATTTT. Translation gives CASSLRGTGISDTQYF.